A single sample gave rise to the 8 T cell receptor beta chains below, sequenced in a study of blood T cell repertoires in COVID-19. Produced via immunoSEQ multiplex PCR; TCRdb's table is partial and in-frame only. The sample contains about 430,000 clones, 70% to 90% of which appear only once. Sequenced: PBMCs or T cells enriched from blood (not recorded which). These TCRs come from a woman aged 18-29 years who had been exposed to COVID-19.

This rearrangement joins TRBV28 to TRBJ2-7; a weak D match, TRBD1 (7 bases). Trimming pared 4 bases from V and 2 bases from J, leaving 15 bases between. This CDR3 region has 15 residues. The germline gives CDR1 MDHEN, CDR2 SYDVKM. The CDR3 DNA reads as TGTGCCAGCAGTTCCCCAGGGGGGTTCACCTACGAGCAGTACTTC. As protein: CASSSPGGFTYEQYF. Looking up the rest from reference TRBV28 and TRBJ2-7 gives the full variable domain: DVKVTQSSRYLVKRTGEKVFLECVQDMDHENMFWYRQDPGLGLRLIYFSYDVKMKEKGDIPEGYSVSREKKERFSLILESASTNQTSMYLCASSSPGGFTYEQYFGPGTRLTVT.

This clone was detected only a few times. The junction differs from germline at one of its ends, possibly a read error. This rearrangement joins TRBV15 to TRBJ2-5; 7 positions match TRBD1. The CDR3 spans 16 residues. Looked up from germline, CDR1 is LNHNV and CDR2 is YYDKDF (reference sequence). CDR3 DNA sequence: TGTGCCACCAGCAGGGGCTTCCTGACAGGGCAAGAGGCCCAGTACTTC. It translates to CATSRGFLTGQEAQYF.

This clone was observed a handful of times. The gene calls are TRBV28 and TRBJ1-6; 9 bases line up with TRBD1. Germline V gene sequence: CDR1 MDHEN, CDR2 SYDVKM. V shed 3 bases, J shed 10 bases, and the junction held 22 bases outside the gene matches. This CDR3 region has 20 residues. The CDR3 protein is CASSFYSWTGGDRAKSPLHF. As DNA, the CDR3 is TGTGCCAGCAGTTTCTATTCGTGGACAGGAGGGGACAGGGCTAAGTCACCCCTCCACTTT.

This chain connects TRBV7-2 to TRBJ2-5, with 8 bases matching TRBD1. Germline V gene sequence: CDR1 SGHTA, CDR2 FQGNSA. V gave up 0 bases and J gave up 7 bases; unmatched junction bases: 4. The CDR3 has 14 amino acids. The CDR3 region has the DNA TGTGCCAGCAGCTTAGCTCAGGGGGCTGGGACCCAGTACTTC. It encodes CASSLAQGAGTQYF.

This chain uses TRBV29-1 with TRBJ2-7, with TRBD1 matching 8 bases. CDR1 and CDR2 (germline): SQVTM, ANQGSEA. The CDR3 is made up of 15 amino acids. Trimming at V came to 0 bases and at J to 2 bases, leaving 6 bases not matched to a gene. The CDR3 nucleotides are TGCAGCGTTGAAGATGCCGGGACAGGTACCTACGAGCAGTACTTC. The encoded protein is CSVEDAGTGTYEQYF.

This chain connects TRBV18 to TRBJ2-5; D possibly corresponds to TRBD1 (5 bases). Between the trimmed V and J ends, which lost 3 bases and 3 bases, there was a span of 8 bases. CDR3 length: 13 amino acids. Germline V gives CDR1 KGHSH, CDR2 LQKENI. In nucleotides, the CDR3 is TGTGCCAGCTCACCGGGGCGGAAAGAGACCCAGTACTTC. Residues: CASSPGRKETQYF.

The chain combines TRBV7-2 with TRBJ1-3; D not resolved. CDR3 length: 14 amino acids. Between the trimmed V and J ends, which lost 5 bases and 0 bases, there was a span of 8 bases. Germline V CDR1 and CDR2: SGHTA, FQGNSA. The CDR3 spells CASSQASSGNTIYF. Here the CDR3 DNA reads TGTGCCAGCAGCCAGGCCAGCTCTGGAAACACCATATATTTT.

The chain couples TRBV7-9 to TRBJ2-1; TRBD2 matches 9 bases. CDR3 length equals 15 residues. The germline V gene has CDR1 SEHNR and CDR2 FQNEAQ (reference sequence). V shed 1 base and J 8 bases; nucleotides not matched to a gene: 6. The CDR3 coding sequence is TGTGCCAGCAGCTTAGTGGCGGGAGGGCCAGATGAGCAGTTCTTC. This encodes CASSLVAGGPDEQFF.